This T cell receptor beta chain stems from a study of T cells in Graves' hyperthyroidism and ophthalmopathy. General observations from the study: Stable hyperthyroidism was told apart from ophthalmopathy by a model built on 13 V-J features. Ophthalmopathy got predicted by the model a median roughly six months before its onset. Blood also held most thyroid clonotypes expanded beyond 0.001.

The sample holds many counts of this clonotype. Its antigen is as yet unknown. Amplified TCR beta CDR3 regions came from RNA transcripts. In the first-round RT-PCR of the TCR CDR3, the HTBI primer set was used. TCRdb re-called the multiplex PCR reads with MiXCR, one entry per CDR3 protein. The repertoire holds about 530,000 distinct CDR3 sequences, with more than 15% as singletons. The ends were cut back, 0 bases at V and 0 bases at J, with 6 bases in the middle. The germline CDR1 and CDR2 sequences are LGHDT and YNNKEL (reference sequence). The CDR3 length is 15 residues. Uncontrolled infection, other autoimmune disease, pregnancy or lactation excluded patients.

The sequence was obtained from a young woman with Graves' ophthalmopathy. V and J are TRBV3-1 and TRBJ2-4; D gene unclear. Sequencing was performed on blood. The CDR3 DNA reads as TGTGCCAGCAGCCAAGATCGTTCAGCCAAAAACATTCAGTACTTC. Its translation is CASSQDRSAKNIQYF. Complete variable domain (other parts from reference TRBV3-1 and TRBJ2-4): DTAVSQTPKYLVTQMGNDKSIKCEQNLGHDTMYWYKQDSKKFLKIMFSYNNKELIINETVPNRFSPKSPDKAHLNLHINSLELGDSAVYFCASSQDRSAKNIQYFGAGTRLSVL.